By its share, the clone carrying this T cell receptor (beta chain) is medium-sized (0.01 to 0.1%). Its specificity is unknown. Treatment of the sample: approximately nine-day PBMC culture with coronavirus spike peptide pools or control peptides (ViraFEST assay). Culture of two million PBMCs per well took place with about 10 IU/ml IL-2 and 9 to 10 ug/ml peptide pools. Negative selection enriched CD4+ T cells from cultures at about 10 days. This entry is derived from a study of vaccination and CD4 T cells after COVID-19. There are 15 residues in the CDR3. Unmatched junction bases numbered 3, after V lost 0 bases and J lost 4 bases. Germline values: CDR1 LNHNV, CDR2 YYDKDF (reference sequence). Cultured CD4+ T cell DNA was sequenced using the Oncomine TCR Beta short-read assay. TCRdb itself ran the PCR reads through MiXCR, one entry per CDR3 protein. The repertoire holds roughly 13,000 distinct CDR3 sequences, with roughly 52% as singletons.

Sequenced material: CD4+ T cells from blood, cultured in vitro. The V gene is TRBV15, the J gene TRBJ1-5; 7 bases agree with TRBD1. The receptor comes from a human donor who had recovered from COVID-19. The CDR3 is CATSRERGQNQPQHF. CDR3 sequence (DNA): TGTGCCACCAGCAGAGAAAGGGGGCAAAATCAGCCCCAGCATTTT.